These 8 T cell receptor beta chains originate from one sample sequenced in a study of graft-versus-host responses after intestinal transplantation. These receptors have no identified antigens. Sequencing was performed with immunoSEQ multiplex PCR; in TCRdb, only in-frame clones are kept and a portion is missing. The sample carries roughly 110,000 clones, more than 90% recorded once. Sequenced material: unstimulated CD4+ T cells sorted from spleen or lymph node cells, taken before transplant. The origin of the receptors is a human donor who was the organ donor for an intestinal transplant.

This clone has more than one count but fewer than ten. V usage is TRBV28 and J usage is TRBJ1-2; D gene uncertain. Germline V gene sequence: CDR1 MDHEN, CDR2 SYDVKM. CDR3 size: 13 residues. The V end was cut by 2 bases, the J end by 2 bases, with 6 bases between. This chain's CDR3 is CASSLVGNYGYTF. The CDR3 nucleotides read TGTGCCAGCAGTTTAGTAGGGAACTATGGCTACACCTTC.

CDR3 loop: CASRQGGMNTEAFF. CDR3 bases: TGTGCCAGCAGACAGGGGGGGATGAACACTGAAGCTTTCTTT. The chain uses TRBV2 and TRBJ1-1; 8 positions match TRBD1. Per germline, CDR1 SNHLY and CDR2 FYNNEI. The CDR3 contains 14 residues. V lost 6 bases to trimming and J lost 0 bases; unmatched junction nucleotides: 3. The full variable domain, with the rest looked up from reference TRBV2 and TRBJ1-1, is EPEVTQTPSHQVTQMGQEVILRCVPISNHLYFYWYRQILGQKVEFLVSFYNNEISEKSEIFDDQFSVERPDGSNFTLKIRSTKLEDSAMYFCASRQGGMNTEAFFGQGTRLTVV.

This chain joins TRBV6-1 and TRBJ2-7; 8 nucleotides align to TRBD1. The CDR3 runs to 14 residues. In germline, CDR1 is MNHNS, CDR2 SASEGT. J lost 7 bases, V lost 7 bases, and 12 bases had no gene match. This CDR3 reads CASNTDRGIGEQYF. CDR3 nucleotide sequence: TGTGCCAGCAATACTGACAGGGGAATCGGTGAGCAGTACTTC.

The rearrangement uses TRBV4-3 and TRBJ2-2; D is perhaps TRBD2 (7 bases). Trimming pared 3 bases from V and 2 bases from J, leaving 13 bases between. There are 16 residues in the CDR3. Germline V gene lookup returns CDR1 LGHNA and CDR2 YSLEER. CDR3 DNA: TGCGCCAGCAGCCAGGGAGGGGGGTTAAACACCGGGGAGCTGTTTTTT. Amino acid sequence: CASSQGGGLNTGELFF.

V is TRBV11-3 and J is TRBJ2-7; no firm D call. The CDR3 consists of 12 residues. V gave up 7 bases and J gave up 1 base, with 8 bases separating them. CDR1 is SGHNT and CDR2 is YENEEA in the germline V gene. CDR3 sequence: CASTVWSYEQYF. CDR3 in DNA: TGTGCCAGCACTGTCTGGTCCTACGAGCAGTACTTC.

The rearrangement links TRBV9 to TRBJ2-2; TRBD2 matches 8 bases. The CDR3 has 16 residues. Losses at the gene ends were 0 bases for V and 1 base for J; bases not matched to a gene: 2. The germline gives CDR1 SGDLS, CDR2 YYNGEE. The CDR3 protein is CASSVVGGVNTGELFF. The CDR3 DNA is TGTGCCAGCAGCGTAGTCGGGGGGGTGAACACCGGGGAGCTGTTTTTT.

As DNA, the CDR3 is TGTGCCAGCAGCTTCTTGGGGGGCTGGGAGACCCAGTACTTC. It codes for CASSFLGGWETQYF. The chain recombines TRBV11-2 with TRBJ2-5, with D possibly being TRBD1 or TRBD2 (6 bases each). The germline V and J ends were trimmed by 3 bases and 5 bases, with 13 bases remaining between them. The germline V gene has CDR1 SGHAT and CDR2 FQNNGV. The CDR3 extends over 14 amino acids. Full variable domain (remainder filled in from reference TRBV11-2 and TRBJ2-5): EAGVAQSPRYKIIEKRQSVAFWCNPISGHATLYWYQQILGQGPKLLIQFQNNGVVDDSQLPKDRFSAERLKGVDSTLKIQPAKLEDSAVYLCASSFLGGWETQYFGPGTRLLVL.

With respect to this clone: The same CDR3 can be traced to other DNA sequences in this sample. The rearrangement links TRBV25-1 to TRBJ2-1; 7 bases fit TRBD2. V lost 6 bases and J lost 0; bases outside the gene matches: 14. Germline CDR1 reads MGHDK; CDR2 reads SYGVNS. The CDR3 covers 18 residues. CDR3 in amino acids: CASSTIETGGGSYNEQFF. CDR3 DNA: TGTGCCAGCAGCACTATAGAAACGGGGGGAGGCTCCTACAATGAGCAGTTCTTC.